This T cell receptor (beta chain) stems from a study of vaccination and CD4 T cells after COVID-19. Study-wide background: Post-diagnosis, post-COVID samples were collected after a median around 100 days, ranging 35 to 161.

Regarding treatment: approximately 9-day PBMC culture with coronavirus spike peptide pools or control peptides (ViraFEST assay). The unexposed donor provided CD4+ T cells, which were taken before the COVID-19 pandemic (2011-2018). Peptide pools at about 9.7 ug/ml and IL-2 at about 9.6 IU/ml were added to cultures of 1.5 million to 2 million PBMCs per well. Culture proceeded for roughly ten days, and CD4+ T cells were then isolated by negative selection. There are a few counts of this clonotype. Antigen specificity is unknown. Trimming took off 5 bases at V and 0 bases at J, with 11 bases between the two ends. CDR3 size: 15 residues. Germline V gives CDR1 LNHNV, CDR2 YYDKDF (reference sequence). Oncomine TCR Beta short-read sequencing was applied to DNA from cultured CD4+ T cells. Extraction of genomic DNA was performed on cultured CD4+ T cells. TCRdb re-analysed the PCR reads in MiXCR, keeping a single row per CDR3 protein. The sample carries some 9,200 distinct CDR3 sequences, around 35% recorded once.

This TCR was recovered from a human donor in good health. The sequenced sample consisted of CD4+ T cells from blood, cultured in vitro. This rearrangement joins TRBV15 to TRBJ1-5; D not certain. CDR3 residues: CATSGAGSSNQPQHF. CDR3 bases: TGTGCCACCAGCGGAGCCGGGAGTAGCAATCAGCCCCAGCATTTT. Using reference TRBV15 and TRBJ1-5 for the parts outside the CDR3, the full variable domain is DAMVIQNPRYQVTQFGKPVTLSCSQTLNHNVMYWYQQKSSQAPKLLFHYYDKDFNNEADTPDNFQSRRPNTSFCFLDIRSPGLGDTAMYLCATSGAGSSNQPQHFGDGTRLSIL.